The 8 T cell receptor beta chains presented below share a single source sample, sequenced in a study of control samples from healthy donors and cancer patients. Sequenced by immunoSEQ multiplex PCR; TCRdb stores in-frame clones only, minus some. The sample shows 100,000 to 120,000 clones, 70% to 85% of them seen only once. Specimen: blood. Source of these receptors: a man between 18 and 29 years old in good health.

The chain uses TRBV11-2 and TRBJ1-2, with a tentative D call TRBD1 (6 bases). The V and J ends lost 5 bases and 4 bases respectively, with 17 bases between them. Germline CDR1 reads SGHAT; CDR2 reads FQNNGV. This CDR3 contains 15 residues. CDR3 in amino acids: CASSPIVGGGYGYTF. CDR3 bases: TGTGCCAGCAGCCCCATCGTGGGAGGGGGCTATGGCTACACCTTC.

The V call is TRBV9, the J call TRBJ1-5; TRBD1 aligns across 8 bases. Germline assignment: CDR1 SGDLS and CDR2 YYNGEE. The CDR3 totals 13 residues. V trimming: 1 base; J trimming: 9 bases; junction bases outside the gene matches: 3. The CDR3 loop is CASSVTGQGPQHF. The CDR3 DNA follows: TGTGCCAGCAGCGTAACCGGACAGGGGCCCCAGCATTTT.

The rearrangement joins TRBV6-2 or TRBV6-3 to TRBJ2-7; TRBD1 might be the D (5 bases). The germline CDR1 and CDR2 sequences are MNHEY and SVGEGT. With 5 bases removed from V and 9 bases from J, the gap between germline ends came to 20 bases. CDR3 length: 14 residues. CDR3 loop: CASSLRQGAGGQYF. Written as DNA, the CDR3 is TGTGCCAGCAGTCTTCGGCAGGGTGCTGGTGGGCAGTACTTC.

CDR3 DNA sequence: TGCGCCAGCAGCCCCAGGGGGCGCGGGGAGACCCAGTACTTC. Translating gives CASSPRGRGETQYF. This chain links TRBV4-1 with TRBJ2-5; TRBD1 aligns across 8 bases. J lost 5 bases, V lost 4 bases, and 6 bases had no gene match. The CDR3 is 14 amino acids. CDR1 is MGHRA, CDR2 YSYEKL, per germline.

The chain is built from TRBV25-1 and TRBJ2-5; D may be TRBD1 or TRBD2 (5 bases each). Trimming stripped 4 bases from V and 2 bases from J, with 14 bases between. The CDR3 runs 15 residues. Germline V gene lookup returns CDR1 MGHDK and CDR2 SYGVNS. The CDR3 loop is CASSGLGDPQETQYF. The CDR3 coding sequence is TGTGCCAGCAGTGGGTTAGGGGACCCACAAGAGACCCAGTACTTC.

The V call is TRBV6-5, the J call TRBJ1-2, with 7 bases fitting TRBD1. The CDR3 length is 14 residues. The V gene end was trimmed by 2 bases and the J gene end by 4 bases; junction bases not matched to a gene: 4. Germline CDR1 is MNHEY and CDR2 is SVGAGI. As DNA, the CDR3 is TGTGCCAGCAGTTACGACAGGGTGAGCTATGGCTACACCTTC. It specifies CASSYDRVSYGYTF.

This clone has more than one count but fewer than ten. The chain uses TRBV7-2 and TRBJ1-4; no clear D gene. This CDR3 spans 16 amino acids. Trimming left V 2 bases short and J 4 bases short, with 14 bases between. Germline values: CDR1 SGHTA, CDR2 FQGNSA. The CDR3 protein is CASSLNSRTLNEKLFF. In DNA form, the CDR3 reads TGTGCCAGCAGCTTAAATTCCCGGACTCTTAATGAAAAACTGTTTTTT.

This clone turned up a few times. The rearrangement joins TRBV6-4 to TRBJ2-1; the match to TRBD2 covers 8 bases. Per the germline V gene, CDR1 is MRHNA and CDR2 is SNTAGT. V lost 5 bases, J lost 8 bases, and 5 bases stayed unmatched. This CDR3 has 13 amino acids. CDR3 residues: CASSRTSWDEQFF. In DNA, the CDR3 is TGTGCCAGCAGTAGGACTAGCTGGGATGAGCAGTTCTTC.